These 14 T cell receptor beta chains were sequenced from one sample in a study of CD8 T cells in ankylosing spondylitis (dated by TCRdb to about 2017). The library relied on 5' RACE. Sequenced using an Illumina HiSeq 2500. The public sequencing data were trimmed at Q25 with fastp and processed into clonotypes with MiXCR by TCRdb, which kept only in-frame beta chains. Rows matching on CDR3 protein sequence are summarized as one entry with the most common DNA and genes. In this sample the table shows roughly 180,000 distinct CDR3 sequences, around a tenth of which occur a single time. Together, the top ten hold roughly 16% of the sample. The sequencing sample was made of blood, either unsorted or a sorted T cell fraction (not recorded which). These receptors were taken from a female donor with ankylosing spondylitis or in good health (not recorded which).

The rearrangement uses TRBV20-1 and TRBJ1-1; TRBD1 is a possible D gene (5 bases). Germline V gene sequence: CDR1 DFQATT, CDR2 SNEGSKA (reference sequence). Trimming took off 8 bases at V and 0 bases at J, with 16 bases between the two ends. This CDR3 is built from 14 residues. CDR3 sequence reads: CSPPTGGVNTEAFF. Written as DNA, the CDR3 is TGCAGTCCCCCCACCGGGGGTGTGAACACTGAAGCTTTCTTT.

This clonotype was counted only a few times. The chain couples TRBV11-2 to TRBJ2-5; no reliable D call. CDR3 size: 13 residues. The V gene's germline CDR1 is SGHAT and CDR2 FQNNGV. V shed 6 bases and J shed 0 bases, with 8 bases lying between them. CDR3 bases: TGTGCCAGCAGTCCAAGATACCAAGAGACCCAGTACTTC. Amino acids: CASSPRYQETQYF.

The gene calls are TRBV4-2 and TRBJ2-3; D is ambiguous. The V gene lost 0 bases and the J gene lost 5 bases, with 9 bases spanning the gap. Germline V gene lookup returns CDR1 LGHNA and CDR2 YNFKEQ. The CDR3 consists of 14 residues. The CDR3 reads CASSQDRSEDTQYF. CDR3 coding DNA: TGTGCCAGCAGCCAAGATCGGAGCGAAGATACGCAGTATTTT.

This chain joins TRBV7-9 and TRBJ2-7; D may be TRBD1 (6 bases). Germline loops: CDR1 SEHNR, CDR2 FQNEAQ (reference sequence). This CDR3 has 13 residues. V was pared by 4 bases and J by 2 bases, with 9 bases between. The CDR3 loop is CASSSTGTYEQYF. The CDR3, as DNA: TGTGCCAGCAGCTCTACAGGGACCTACGAGCAGTACTTC.

The chain joins TRBV4-3 to TRBJ2-2; TRBD2 aligns across 9 bases. The germline V gene has CDR1 LGHNA and CDR2 YSLEER. The trim removed 0 bases at V and 5 bases at J, leaving 10 bases unmatched. This CDR3 region has 18 residues. The CDR3 bases are TGCGCCAGCAGCCAAGAACGGCGGGAGGGCCTGAGGACCGGGGAGCTGTTTTTT. This codes for CASSQERREGLRTGELFF.

This clonotype was recorded many times. The chain is built from TRBV29-1 and TRBJ2-1; no reliable D call. This CDR3 contains 11 residues. Germline lookup yields CDR1 SQVTM and CDR2 ANQGSEA. Trimming took off 4 bases at V and 4 bases at J, with 5 bases between the two ends. CDR3 in DNA: TGCAGCGTTGCCGGATACAATGAGCAGTTCTTC. This gives the protein CSVAGYNEQFF.

This clonotype has more than one count but fewer than ten. The rearrangement links TRBV6-1 to TRBJ2-3, with TRBD1 matching 10 bases. The CDR3 contains 16 residues. Trimming at V came to 6 bases and at J to 6 bases, leaving 12 bases not matched to a gene. The V gene's germline CDR1 is MNHNS and CDR2 SASEGT. This CDR3 is CASSPGTGVPFDTQYF. The CDR3 region has the DNA TGTGCCAGCAGCCCCGGGACAGGGGTCCCCTTCGATACGCAGTATTTT.

This clonotype was counted many times. The chain recombines TRBV10-2 with TRBJ2-7, with D unclear. Germline V gene data show CDR1 as WSHSY and CDR2 as SAAADI. The CDR3 is 14 amino acids. V shed 5 bases and J shed 3 bases, with 14 bases lying between them. The CDR3 here is CASSSSARYYEQYF. DNA of the CDR3: TGCGCCAGCAGTTCCTCGGCTAGGTACTACGAGCAGTACTTC.

The chain is built from TRBV10-1 and TRBJ2-3, with D hard to call. CDR3 length: 11 residues. V shed 2 bases and J shed 7 bases, with 4 bases lying between them. Germline V lookup: CDR1 WNHNN, CDR2 SYGVQD (reference sequence). CDR3 sequence reads: CASSEGYTQYF. CDR3 nucleotide sequence: TGCGCCAGCAGTGAGGGCTATACGCAGTATTTT.

At least ten counts were recorded for this clonotype. The chain uses TRBV7-9 and TRBJ2-1, with 12 bases aligning to TRBD1. V shed 3 bases, J shed 7 bases, and the junction held 4 bases outside the gene matches. Germline V CDR1 and CDR2: SEHNR, FQNEAQ (reference sequence). This CDR3 is built from 15 residues. In DNA, the CDR3 is TGTGCCAGCAGCTTGGGACAGGGGGCTGCGAATGAGCAGTTCTTC. It specifies CASSLGQGAANEQFF.

This clonotype came up a few times. CDR3 in amino acids: CASSKGGSEETQYF. The DNA of the CDR3 is TGTGCCAGCAGTAAGGGCGGGAGTGAAGAGACCCAGTACTTC. The chain is built from TRBV2 and TRBJ2-5; 7 positions agree with TRBD2. Germline lookup yields CDR1 SNHLY and CDR2 FYNNEI. With V trimmed by 5 bases and J by 3 bases, 6 bases remained unmatched. The CDR3 totals 14 residues.

The CDR3 nucleotides are TGTGCCAGCAGTTCCCCCGGCAGACAGTTCTACGAGCAGTACTTC. Protein product: CASSSPGRQFYEQYF. The gene calls are TRBV6-5 and TRBJ2-7; TRBD1 is a possible D gene (5 bases). The CDR3 extends over 15 amino acids. Germline assignment: CDR1 MNHEY and CDR2 SVGAGI. V was clipped by 4 bases and J by 3 bases, with 16 bases between them.

V gene TRBV29-1 combines with J gene TRBJ2-6, with D possibly being TRBD1 (5 bases). Between the trimmed V and J ends, which lost 0 bases and 2 bases, there was a span of 11 bases. Germline CDR1 SQVTM, CDR2 ANQGSEA. The CDR3 spans 16 residues. In DNA form, the CDR3 reads TGCAGCGTTGAAGATCGAACGGACACTGGGGCCAACGTCCTGACTTTC. Its translation: CSVEDRTDTGANVLTF.

This clonotype was found many times. The chain employs TRBV5-6 and TRBJ2-7, with unresolved D. The CDR3 length is 13 residues. Germline V gene lookup returns CDR1 SGHDT and CDR2 YYEEEE. The ends were cut back, 5 bases at V and 2 bases at J, with 11 bases in the middle. CDR3 sequence reads: CASRPHDTYEQYF. DNA for the CDR3: TGTGCCAGCAGACCACACGATACCTACGAGCAGTACTTC.